The 29 T cell receptor beta chains listed next were all sequenced from one sample in a study of blood T cell repertoires in COVID-19. Profiling relied on immunoSEQ multiplex PCR, and the TCRdb table lists in-frame clones only, not all of them. The table has around 86,000 clones, around 85% seen once. The material sequenced was peripheral blood. The source is a man older than 75 with acute or convalescent COVID-19.

The V gene is TRBV4-2, the J gene TRBJ2-3, with D maybe TRBD1 (5 bases). The V end was cut by 4 bases, the J end by 2 bases, with 16 bases between. The CDR3 loop spans 16 amino acids. Per the germline V gene, CDR1 is LGHNA and CDR2 is YNFKEQ. Here the CDR3 reads CASSPPGRADTDTQYF. In nucleotides, the CDR3 is TGTGCCAGCAGCCCCCCCGGCAGGGCCGACACAGATACGCAGTATTTT.

The chain couples TRBV5-1 to TRBJ1-1; D is possibly TRBD1 (6 bases). This CDR3 is built from 14 residues. Trimming stripped 2 bases from V and 5 bases from J, with 13 bases between. Germline values: CDR1 SGHRS, CDR2 YFSETQ. The CDR3 region is CASSFTGIGTEAFF. The CDR3 DNA sequence: TGCGCCAGCAGCTTTACAGGGATAGGGACTGAAGCTTTCTTT.

The V gene is TRBV19, the J gene TRBJ1-2; D not resolved. In germline, CDR1 is LNHDA, CDR2 SQIVND (reference sequence). Trimming cost V 2 bases and J 1 base, with 5 bases left between them. The CDR3 consists of 13 residues. The CDR3 region is CASSISDNYGYTF. The CDR3, as DNA: TGTGCCAGTAGTATATCAGATAACTATGGCTACACCTTC.

The chain links TRBV24-1 to TRBJ2-3; 7 positions agree with TRBD2. The trim removed 2 bases at V and 2 bases at J, leaving 6 bases unmatched. The CDR3 spans 16 residues. Germline V gives CDR1 KGHDR, CDR2 SFDVKD. The CDR3 bases are TGTGCCACCAGTGATTGGGCGGGAGTCTCCACAGATACGCAGTATTTT. It is translated as CATSDWAGVSTDTQYF.

V usage is TRBV5-1 and J usage is TRBJ2-5, with D perhaps matching TRBD1 (6 bases). CDR1 and CDR2 (germline): SGHRS, YFSETQ. Trimming cost V 2 bases and J 3 bases, with 11 bases left between them. The CDR3 contains 14 residues. DNA for the CDR3: TGCGCCAGCAGCTTCACTCAGGGGAAAGAGACCCAGTACTTC. Its protein product is CASSFTQGKETQYF.

The chain has TRBV9 and TRBJ1-6; D might be TRBD1 (5 bases). Trimming shortened V by 0 bases and J by 12 bases, and 7 bases separated the two germline ends. CDR1 is SGDLS, CDR2 YYNGEE, per germline. This CDR3 contains 12 residues. The CDR3 loop is CASSVGTGPLHF. The DNA of the CDR3 is TGTGCCAGCAGCGTAGGTACAGGACCCCTCCACTTT.

The rearrangement links TRBV6-5 to TRBJ2-7, with TRBD2 matching over 11 bases. Per the germline V gene, CDR1 is MNHEY and CDR2 is SVGAGI. There are 16 residues in the CDR3. Unmatched junction bases numbered 5, after V lost 0 bases and J lost 4 bases. The CDR3 coding sequence is TGTGCCAGCAGTTACTCGTTTAGCGGGAGGGTTTACGAGCAGTACTTC. Translating gives CASSYSFSGRVYEQYF.

The chain links TRBV21-1 to TRBJ2-1; the table's D gene call, TRBD2, was not cross checked with the DNA. TRBV21-1 is flagged as a pseudogene. The CDR3 has 15 amino acids. CDR3 amino acids: CASSGTSGDGNEQFF. CDR3 DNA sequence: TGTGCCAGCAGTGGGACTAGCGGGGATGGGAATGAGCAGTTCTTC.

The rearrangement links TRBV18 to TRBJ2-7; D gene unclear. Trimming pared 2 bases from V and 6 bases from J, leaving 20 bases between. CDR1 KGHSH and CDR2 LQKENI come from the germline V gene. The CDR3 is 16 amino acids. The CDR3 nucleotides read TGTGCCAGCTCACCAGCCTTCCCGGGTGGAATGCGCGAGCAGTACTTC. This gives the protein CASSPAFPGGMREQYF.

The chain carries TRBV30 and TRBJ1-1; TRBD1 aligns across 7 bases. This CDR3 comprises 14 residues. V trimming: 2 bases; J trimming: 5 bases; junction bases outside the gene matches: 8. The germline gives CDR1 GTSNPN, CDR2 SVGIG (reference sequence). CDR3 amino acids: CAWSKNRGGTEAFF. The CDR3 DNA reads as TGTGCCTGGAGTAAAAACAGGGGTGGTACTGAAGCTTTCTTT.

This clone was counted between two and nine times. The chain employs TRBV29-1 and TRBJ1-5; possible D gene TRBD1, 5 bases. The CDR3 spans 14 residues. Germline V gene data show CDR1 as SQVTM and CDR2 as ANQGSEA. V gave up 7 bases and J gave up 7 bases, with 20 bases separating them. CDR3 nucleotides: TGCAGCGCTGCTCTGGCGGGGGGTCGGCAGCCCCAGCATTTT. Its translation: CSAALAGGRQPQHF.

For this clone: The same CDR3 can be traced to other DNA sequences in this sample. The CDR3 loop reads CASSLAGALDEQYF. The CDR3 DNA reads as TGTGCCAGCAGCTTAGCTGGAGCGCTTGACGAGCAGTACTTC. The chain employs TRBV7-2 and TRBJ2-7; D uncertain. V was clipped by 0 bases and J by 5 bases, with 11 bases between them. There are 14 residues in the CDR3. In germline, CDR1 is SGHTA, CDR2 FQGNSA.

This rearrangement joins TRBV21-1 to TRBJ2-1; TRBD2, the D gene given by the table, was not confirmed from the DNA. TRBV21-1 is tagged as a pseudogene. The CDR3 contains 17 residues. The CDR3 nucleotides are TGTGCCAGCAGCATGTCTAGCGGGAAGAGCTCCTACAATGAGCAGTTCTTC. Its translation: CASSMSSGKSSYNEQFF.

This chain joins TRBV30 and TRBJ2-1, with D uncertain. The length of the CDR3 is 12 residues. Trimming took off 3 bases at V and 6 bases at J, with 9 bases between the two ends. Germline-derived CDR1 and CDR2 are GTSNPN and SVGIG (reference sequence). CDR3 amino acids: CAWSLESNEQFF. CDR3 coding DNA: TGTGCCTGGAGCTTAGAATCCAATGAGCAGTTCTTC.

The chain links TRBV5-1 to TRBJ1-6; D gene unclear. The V gene's germline CDR1 is SGHRS and CDR2 YFSETQ. The CDR3 runs 15 residues. V shed 0 bases and J shed 7 bases, with 11 bases lying between them. CDR3 amino acids: CASSLVVGDNSPLHF. The CDR3 DNA is TGCGCCAGCAGCTTGGTTGTGGGCGACAATTCACCCCTCCACTTT.

The chain joins TRBV2 to TRBJ2-7, with 7 bases matching TRBD1. Germline V lookup: CDR1 SNHLY, CDR2 FYNNEI. The CDR3 sequence is 14 residues long. V shed 10 bases and J 2 bases; nucleotides not matched to a gene: 11. DNA of the CDR3: TGTGCCAACAGACCGGGACAGTTACCCTACGAGCAGTACTTC. This codes for CANRPGQLPYEQYF.

This chain connects TRBV5-1 to TRBJ2-7; 7 bases map to TRBD2. Losses at the gene ends were 7 bases for V and 7 bases for J; bases not matched to a gene: 11. The CDR3 totals 13 residues. Per germline, CDR1 SGHRS and CDR2 YFSETQ. For the CDR3, the DNA is TGCGCCAGCGGTGAGGCGGGAGTTGGTGAGCAGTACTTC. It encodes CASGEAGVGEQYF.

The chain uses TRBV6-5 and TRBJ2-7; D gene ambiguous. Trimming removed 8 bases at V and 4 bases at J, with 12 bases between. This CDR3 spans 12 amino acids. CDR1 is MNHEY and CDR2 is SVGAGI in the germline V gene. The CDR3 region has the DNA TGTGCCAGCGGGCTAAGCTTTTACGAGCAGTACTTC. As protein: CASGLSFYEQYF.

The gene calls are TRBV5-6 and TRBJ1-2; D unresolved. CDR3 length equals 11 residues. CDR1 is SGHDT and CDR2 is YYEEEE in the germline V gene. Trimming cost V 1 base and J 6 bases, with 4 bases left between them. For the CDR3, the DNA is TGTGCCAGCAGCTTGTCGGATGGCTACACCTTC. It encodes CASSLSDGYTF.

This clone was picked up one time. CDR3 sequence (DNA): TGTGCCAGCAGCCAAGATCAAGGACAGTCGTACTTC. Its translation is CASSQDQGQSYF. The rearrangement uses TRBV3-1 (or the pseudogene TRBV3-2) and TRBJ2-7, with D tentatively TRBD1 (6 bases). This CDR3 has 12 amino acids. The V and J ends lost 0 bases and 12 bases respectively, with 12 bases between them. CDR1 and CDR2 (germline): LGHDT, YNNKEL (reference sequence).

The V gene is TRBV28, the J gene TRBJ2-7, with a possible D match to TRBD1 (5 bases). V was pared by 6 bases and J by 2 bases, with 14 bases between. CDR1 and CDR2 from the germline V gene are MDHEN and SYDVKM. This CDR3 comprises 14 residues. As DNA, the CDR3 is TGTGCCAGCAGACTCCCCAGGGCTCCCTACGAGCAGTACTTC. This gives the protein CASRLPRAPYEQYF.

The chain uses TRBV9 and TRBJ1-6, with 8 positions matching TRBD1. The junction had 11 bases not matched to a gene; V was cut back by 5 bases and J by 10 bases. Germline-derived CDR1 and CDR2 are SGDLS and YYNGEE. The CDR3 is made up of 15 amino acids. CDR3 in amino acids: CASSATGGLRSPLHF. CDR3 nucleotides: TGTGCCAGCAGTGCCACAGGGGGGCTGAGGTCACCCCTCCACTTT.

This clone has just a few counts. CDR3 sequence: CASSQEGGGRAGSQFF. The CDR3 DNA sequence: TGTGCCAGCAGCCAAGAAGGGGGCGGGAGGGCCGGTTCTCAGTTCTTC. The V call is TRBV3-1 (or the pseudogene TRBV3-2), the J call TRBJ2-1; 9 bases match TRBD2. The CDR3 spans 16 residues. V was pared by 0 bases and J by 13 bases, with 13 bases of the junction left unmatched. Germline V CDR1 and CDR2: LGHDT, YNNKEL (reference sequence).

The chain has TRBV7-9 and TRBJ2-2; TRBD1 agrees at 8 bases. The V gene's germline CDR1 is SEHNR and CDR2 FQNEAQ (reference sequence). V dropped 5 bases and J dropped 7; count of bases not matched to a gene: 9. CDR3 length equals 15 residues. The CDR3 nucleotides are TGTGCCAGCAGCACTCGAGACAGGGGTGTCGGGGAGCTGTTTTTT. It yields the protein CASSTRDRGVGELFF.

J is TRBJ2-3 and V is TRBV25-1; TRBD2 agrees at 7 bases. V lost 1 base and J lost 0; bases outside the gene matches: 4. Germline V gene sequence: CDR1 MGHDK, CDR2 SYGVNS. CDR3 length: 16 amino acids. In nucleotides, the CDR3 is TGTGCCAGCAGTGAATTCCAGGGAGGGAGCACAGATACGCAGTATTTT. Its protein is CASSEFQGGSTDTQYF.

CDR3 amino acids: CASSVRAAEAFF. CDR3 bases: TGTGCCAGTAGTGTCAGGGCGGCTGAAGCTTTCTTT. The chain links TRBV19 to TRBJ1-1; D may be TRBD1 (5 bases). Per the germline V gene, CDR1 is LNHDA and CDR2 is SQIVND (reference sequence). This CDR3 is 12 amino acids long. V gave up 5 bases and J gave up 6 bases, with 10 bases separating them.

The gene calls are TRBV3-1 (or the pseudogene TRBV3-2) and TRBJ2-5; the D gene is possibly TRBD2 (7 bases). CDR1 is LGHDT and CDR2 is YNNKEL in the germline V gene (reference sequence). This CDR3 is built from 15 residues. V was shortened by 3 bases and J by 4 bases, with 15 bases between the two germline ends. CDR3 nucleotides: TGTGCCAGCAGCCACCAAAAGGGGGGGCGAGAGACCCAGTACTTC. Translation: CASSHQKGGRETQYF.

This clone was observed at least ten times. This chain uses TRBV3-1 (or the pseudogene TRBV3-2) with TRBJ1-1, with 7 positions matching TRBD1. The CDR3 totals 15 residues. The V segment lost 5 bases and the J segment 4 bases; nucleotides outside the gene matches: 10. The germline gives CDR1 LGHDT, CDR2 YNNKEL (reference sequence). The chain's CDR3 is CASSNSQGTGTEAFF. The DNA of the CDR3 is TGTGCCAGCAGCAACTCACAGGGGACGGGCACTGAAGCTTTCTTT.

The chain uses TRBV29-1 and TRBJ2-1, with 9 bases matching TRBD1. There are 13 residues in the CDR3. The V gene end was trimmed by 8 bases and the J gene end by 2 bases; junction bases not matched to a gene: 4. The germline V gene encodes CDR1 SQVTM and CDR2 ANQGSEA. Here the CDR3 reads CSQRQGAYNEQFF. CDR3 coding DNA: TGCAGCCAACGACAGGGGGCCTACAATGAGCAGTTCTTC.